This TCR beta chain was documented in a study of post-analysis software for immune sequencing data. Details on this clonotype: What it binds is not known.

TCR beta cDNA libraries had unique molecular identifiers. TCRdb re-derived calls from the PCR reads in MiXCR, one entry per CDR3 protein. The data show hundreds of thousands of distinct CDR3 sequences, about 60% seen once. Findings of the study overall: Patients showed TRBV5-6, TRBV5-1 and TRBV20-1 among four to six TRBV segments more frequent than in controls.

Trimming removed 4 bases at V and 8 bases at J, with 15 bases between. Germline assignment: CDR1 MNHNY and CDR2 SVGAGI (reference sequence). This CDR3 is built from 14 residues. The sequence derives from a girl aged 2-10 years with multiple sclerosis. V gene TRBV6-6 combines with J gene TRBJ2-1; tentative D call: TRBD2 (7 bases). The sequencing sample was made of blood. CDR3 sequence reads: CASSSLGGVDEQFF. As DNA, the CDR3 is TGTGCCAGCAGTTCGCTAGGGGGGGTGGATGAGCAGTTCTTC.